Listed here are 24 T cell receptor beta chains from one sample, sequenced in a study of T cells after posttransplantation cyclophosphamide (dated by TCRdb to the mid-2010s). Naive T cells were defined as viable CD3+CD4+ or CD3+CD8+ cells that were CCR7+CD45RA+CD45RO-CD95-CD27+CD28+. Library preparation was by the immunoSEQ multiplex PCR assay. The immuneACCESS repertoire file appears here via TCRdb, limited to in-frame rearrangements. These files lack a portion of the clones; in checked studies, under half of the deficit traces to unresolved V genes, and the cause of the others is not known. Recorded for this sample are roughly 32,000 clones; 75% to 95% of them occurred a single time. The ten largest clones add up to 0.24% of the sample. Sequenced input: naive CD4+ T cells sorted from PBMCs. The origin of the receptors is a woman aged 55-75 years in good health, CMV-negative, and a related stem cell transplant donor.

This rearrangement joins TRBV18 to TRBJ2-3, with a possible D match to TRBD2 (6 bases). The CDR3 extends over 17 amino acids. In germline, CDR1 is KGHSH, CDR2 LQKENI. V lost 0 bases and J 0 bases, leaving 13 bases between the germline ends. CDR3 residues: CASSPPAIAESTDTQYF. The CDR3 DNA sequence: TGTGCCAGCTCACCACCGGCAATAGCGGAGAGCACAGATACGCAGTATTTT.

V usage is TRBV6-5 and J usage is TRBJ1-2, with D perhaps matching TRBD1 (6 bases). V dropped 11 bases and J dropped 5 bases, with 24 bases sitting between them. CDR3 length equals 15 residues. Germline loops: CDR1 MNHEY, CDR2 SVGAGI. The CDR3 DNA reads TGTGCCCCCCAGAGCGGAGGGGGGGCGCGTTATGGCTACACCTTC. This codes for CAPQSGGGARYGYTF.

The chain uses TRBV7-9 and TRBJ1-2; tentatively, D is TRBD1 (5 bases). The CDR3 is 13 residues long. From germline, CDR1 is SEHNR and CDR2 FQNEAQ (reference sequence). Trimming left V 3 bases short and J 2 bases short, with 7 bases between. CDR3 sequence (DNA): TGTGCCAGCAGCTTGGAGGGGAACTATGGCTACACCTTC. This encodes CASSLEGNYGYTF.

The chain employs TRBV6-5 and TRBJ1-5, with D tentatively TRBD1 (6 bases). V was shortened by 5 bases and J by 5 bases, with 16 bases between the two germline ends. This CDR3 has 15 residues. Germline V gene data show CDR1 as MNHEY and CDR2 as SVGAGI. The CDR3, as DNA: TGTGCCAGCAGTGCCACGACAGGTCTTTATCAGCCCCAGCATTTT. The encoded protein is CASSATTGLYQPQHF.

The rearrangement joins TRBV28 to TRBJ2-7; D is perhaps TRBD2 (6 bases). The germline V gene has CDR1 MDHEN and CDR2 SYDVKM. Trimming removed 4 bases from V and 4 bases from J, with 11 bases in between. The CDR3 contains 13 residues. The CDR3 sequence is CASSSPTSYEQYF. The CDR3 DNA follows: TGTGCCAGCAGTTCCCCGACTAGTTACGAGCAGTACTTC.

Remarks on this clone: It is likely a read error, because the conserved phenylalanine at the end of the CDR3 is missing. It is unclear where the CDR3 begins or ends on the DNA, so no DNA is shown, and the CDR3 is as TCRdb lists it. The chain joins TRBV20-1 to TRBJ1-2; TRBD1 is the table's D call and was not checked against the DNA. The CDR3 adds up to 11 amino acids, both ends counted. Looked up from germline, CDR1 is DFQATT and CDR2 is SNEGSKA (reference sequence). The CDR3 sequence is CSARLMGKDKT.

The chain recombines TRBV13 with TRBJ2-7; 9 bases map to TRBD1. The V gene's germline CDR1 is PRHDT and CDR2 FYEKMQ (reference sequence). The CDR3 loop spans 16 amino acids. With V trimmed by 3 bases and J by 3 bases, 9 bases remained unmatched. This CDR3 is CASSLAPGQGRYEQYF. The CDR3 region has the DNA TGTGCCAGCAGCTTGGCTCCGGGACAGGGACGCTACGAGCAGTACTTC. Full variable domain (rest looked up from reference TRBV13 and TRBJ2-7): AAGVIQSPRHLIKEKRETATLKCYPIPRHDTVYWYQQGPGQDPQFLISFYEKMQSDKGSIPDRFSAQQFSDYHSELNMSSLELGDSALYFCASSLAPGQGRYEQYFGPGTRLTVT.

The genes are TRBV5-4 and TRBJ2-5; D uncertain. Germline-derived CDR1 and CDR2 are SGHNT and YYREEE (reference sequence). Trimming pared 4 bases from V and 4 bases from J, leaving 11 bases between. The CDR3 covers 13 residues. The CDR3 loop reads CASSLELRETQYF. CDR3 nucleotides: TGTGCCAGCAGCCTCGAGCTAAGAGAGACCCAGTACTTC.

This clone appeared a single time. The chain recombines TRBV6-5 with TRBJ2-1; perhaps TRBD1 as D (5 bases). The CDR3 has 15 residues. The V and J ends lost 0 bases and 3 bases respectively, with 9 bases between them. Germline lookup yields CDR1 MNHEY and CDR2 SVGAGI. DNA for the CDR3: TGTGCCAGCAGTTACTCCGCAGGGATCTACAATGAGCAGTTCTTC. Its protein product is CASSYSAGIYNEQFF.

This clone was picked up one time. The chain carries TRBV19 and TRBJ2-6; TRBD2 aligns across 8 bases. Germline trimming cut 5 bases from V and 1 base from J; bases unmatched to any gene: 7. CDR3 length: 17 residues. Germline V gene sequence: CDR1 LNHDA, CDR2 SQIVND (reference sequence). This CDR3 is CASSVQGLGSGANVLTF. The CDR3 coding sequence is TGTGCCAGTAGTGTACAGGGACTAGGTTCTGGGGCCAACGTCCTGACTTTC.

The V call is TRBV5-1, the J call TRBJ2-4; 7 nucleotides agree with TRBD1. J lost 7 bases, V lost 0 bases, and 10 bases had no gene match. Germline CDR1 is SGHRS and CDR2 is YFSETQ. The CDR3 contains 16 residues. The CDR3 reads CASSLALGQSNNIQYF. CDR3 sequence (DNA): TGCGCCAGCAGCTTGGCCTTGGGACAGTCAAACAACATTCAGTACTTC. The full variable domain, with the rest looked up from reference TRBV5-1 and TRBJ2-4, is KAGVTQTPRYLIKTRGQQVTLSCSPISGHRSVSWYQQTPGQGLQFLFEYFSETQRNKGNFPGRFSGRQFSNSRSEMNVSTLELGDSALYLCASSLALGQSNNIQYFGAGTRLSVL.

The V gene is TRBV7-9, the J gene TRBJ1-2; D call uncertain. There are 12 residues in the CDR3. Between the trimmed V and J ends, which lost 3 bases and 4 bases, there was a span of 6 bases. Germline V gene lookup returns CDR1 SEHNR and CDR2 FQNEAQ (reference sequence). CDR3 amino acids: CASSLTGYGYTF. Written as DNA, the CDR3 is TGTGCCAGCAGCTTGACGGGCTATGGCTACACCTTC.

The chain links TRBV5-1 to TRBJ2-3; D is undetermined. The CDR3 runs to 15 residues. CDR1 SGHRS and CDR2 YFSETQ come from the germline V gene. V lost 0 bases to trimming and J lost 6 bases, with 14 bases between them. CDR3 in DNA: TGCGCCAGCAGCTTGGTGGCACCGCACACGGATACGCAGTATTTT. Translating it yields CASSLVAPHTDTQYF. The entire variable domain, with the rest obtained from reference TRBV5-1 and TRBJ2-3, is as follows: KAGVTQTPRYLIKTRGQQVTLSCSPISGHRSVSWYQQTPGQGLQFLFEYFSETQRNKGNFPGRFSGRQFSNSRSEMNVSTLELGDSALYLCASSLVAPHTDTQYFGPGTRLTVL.

The CDR3 reads CASSEGRGWPPLHF. The CDR3 DNA reads as TGTGCCAGCAGTGAAGGACGGGGATGGCCACCCCTCCACTTT. The chain has TRBV6-1 and TRBJ1-6; D unresolved. Germline assignment: CDR1 MNHNS and CDR2 SASEGT. The V and J ends lost 1 base and 11 bases respectively, with 12 bases between them. CDR3 length: 14 amino acids.

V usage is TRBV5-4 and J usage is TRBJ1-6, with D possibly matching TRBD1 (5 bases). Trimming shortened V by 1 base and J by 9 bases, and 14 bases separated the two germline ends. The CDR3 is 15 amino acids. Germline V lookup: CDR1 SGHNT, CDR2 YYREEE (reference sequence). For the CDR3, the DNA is TGTGCCAGCAGCTTGAGTCAGGGTAAAGGTTCACCCCTCCACTTT. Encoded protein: CASSLSQGKGSPLHF. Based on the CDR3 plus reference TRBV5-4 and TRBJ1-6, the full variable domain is ETGVTQSPTHLIKTRGQQVTLRCSSQSGHNTVSWYQQALGQGPQFIFQYYREEENGRGNFPPRFSGLQFPNYSSELNVNALELDDSALYLCASSLSQGKGSPLHFGNGTRLTVT.

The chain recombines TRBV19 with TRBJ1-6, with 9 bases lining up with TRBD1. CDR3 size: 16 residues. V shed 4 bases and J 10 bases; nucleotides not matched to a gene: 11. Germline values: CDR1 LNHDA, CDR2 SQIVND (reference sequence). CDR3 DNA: TGTGCCAGTAGTACCTCCGGGACAGGGAAATACTCACCCCTCCACTTT. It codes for CASSTSGTGKYSPLHF.

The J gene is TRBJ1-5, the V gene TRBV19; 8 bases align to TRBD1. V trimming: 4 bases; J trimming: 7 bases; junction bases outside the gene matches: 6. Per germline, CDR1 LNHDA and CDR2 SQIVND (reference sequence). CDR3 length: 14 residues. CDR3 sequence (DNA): TGTGCCAGTAGTAGGAGACAGGGGCGACAGCCCCAGCATTTT. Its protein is CASSRRQGRQPQHF.

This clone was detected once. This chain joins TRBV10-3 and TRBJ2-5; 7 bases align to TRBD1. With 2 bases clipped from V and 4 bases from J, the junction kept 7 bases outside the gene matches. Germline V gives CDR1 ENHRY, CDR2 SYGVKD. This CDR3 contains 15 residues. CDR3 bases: TGTGCCATCAGTGAGCTTACAGGGGCCCGAGAGACCCAGTACTTC. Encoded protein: CAISELTGARETQYF.

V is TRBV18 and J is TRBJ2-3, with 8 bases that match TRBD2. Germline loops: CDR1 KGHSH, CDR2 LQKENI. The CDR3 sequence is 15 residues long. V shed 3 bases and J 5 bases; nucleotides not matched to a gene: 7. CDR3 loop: CASSPKAGVQDTQYF. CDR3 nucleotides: TGTGCCAGCTCACCCAAAGCGGGAGTACAAGATACGCAGTATTTT.

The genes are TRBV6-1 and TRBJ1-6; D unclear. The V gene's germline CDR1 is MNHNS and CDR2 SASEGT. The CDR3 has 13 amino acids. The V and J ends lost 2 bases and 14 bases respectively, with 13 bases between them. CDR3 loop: CASSETPGVTLHF. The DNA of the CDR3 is TGTGCCAGCAGTGAAACCCCCGGGGTCACCCTCCACTTT.

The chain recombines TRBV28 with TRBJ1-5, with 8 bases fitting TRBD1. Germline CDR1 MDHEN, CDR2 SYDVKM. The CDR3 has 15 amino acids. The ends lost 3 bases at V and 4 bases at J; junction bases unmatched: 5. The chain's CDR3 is CASSFETGVNQPQHF. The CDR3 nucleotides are TGTGCCAGCAGTTTCGAGACAGGGGTTAATCAGCCCCAGCATTTT.

The CDR3 region is CASSYSLAGIGEQYF. The CDR3 nucleotides read TGTGCCAGCAGTTACTCACTAGCGGGAATCGGCGAGCAGTACTTC. This chain links TRBV6-5 with TRBJ2-7, with TRBD2 matching over 10 bases. V shed 0 bases, J shed 6 bases, and the junction held 5 bases outside the gene matches. Germline loops: CDR1 MNHEY, CDR2 SVGAGI. This CDR3 has 15 amino acids.

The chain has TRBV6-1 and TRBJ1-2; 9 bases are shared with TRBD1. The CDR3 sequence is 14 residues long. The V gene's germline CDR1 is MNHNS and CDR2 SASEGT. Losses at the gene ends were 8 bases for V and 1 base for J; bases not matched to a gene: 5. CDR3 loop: CASLGTGSNYGYTF. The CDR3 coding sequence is TGTGCCAGCCTGGGGACAGGGAGTAACTATGGCTACACCTTC.

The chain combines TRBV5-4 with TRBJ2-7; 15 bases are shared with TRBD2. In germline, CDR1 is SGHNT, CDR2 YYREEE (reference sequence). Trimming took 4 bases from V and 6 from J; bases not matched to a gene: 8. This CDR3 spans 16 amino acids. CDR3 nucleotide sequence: TGTGCCAGCAGCCCAGGACTAGCGGGAGGGTTGGTCGAGCAGTACTTC. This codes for CASSPGLAGGLVEQYF.